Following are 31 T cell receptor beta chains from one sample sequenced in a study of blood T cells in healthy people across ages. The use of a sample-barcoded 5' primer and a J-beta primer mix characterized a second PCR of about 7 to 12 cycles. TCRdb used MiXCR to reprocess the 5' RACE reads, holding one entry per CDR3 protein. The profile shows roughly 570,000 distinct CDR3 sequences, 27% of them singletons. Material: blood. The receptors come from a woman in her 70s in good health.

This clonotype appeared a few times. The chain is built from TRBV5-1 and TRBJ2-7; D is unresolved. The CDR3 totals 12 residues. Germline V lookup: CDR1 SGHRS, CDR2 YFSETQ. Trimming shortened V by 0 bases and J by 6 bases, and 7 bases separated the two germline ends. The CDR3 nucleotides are TGCGCCAGCAGCTTGGAGGGCTTCGAGCAGTACTTC. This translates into CASSLEGFEQYF. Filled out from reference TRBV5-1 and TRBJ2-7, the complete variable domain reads KAGVTQTPRYLIKTRGQQVTLSCSPISGHRSVSWYQQTPGQGLQFLFEYFSETQRNKGNFPGRFSGRQFSNSRSEMNVSTLELGDSALYLCASSLEGFEQYFGPGTRLTVT.

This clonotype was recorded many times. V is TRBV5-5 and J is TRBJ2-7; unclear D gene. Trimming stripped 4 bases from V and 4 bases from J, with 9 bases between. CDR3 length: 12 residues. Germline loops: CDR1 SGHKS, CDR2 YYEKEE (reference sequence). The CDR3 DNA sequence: TGTGCCAGCAGCCCCTTCTCTTACGAGCAGTACTTC. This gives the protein CASSPFSYEQYF. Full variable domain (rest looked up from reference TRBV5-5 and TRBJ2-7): DAGVTQSPTHLIKTRGQQVTLRCSPISGHKSVSWYQQVLGQGPQFIFQYYEKEERGRGNFPDRFSARQFPNYSSELNVNALLLGDSALYLCASSPFSYEQYFGPGTRLTVT.

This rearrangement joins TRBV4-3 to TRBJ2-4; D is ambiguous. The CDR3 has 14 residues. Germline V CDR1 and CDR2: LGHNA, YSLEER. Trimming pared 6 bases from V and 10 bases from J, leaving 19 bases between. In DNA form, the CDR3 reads TGCGCCAGCAGTTTACAGCAGGAGTCACGGATTCAGTACTTC. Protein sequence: CASSLQQESRIQYF.

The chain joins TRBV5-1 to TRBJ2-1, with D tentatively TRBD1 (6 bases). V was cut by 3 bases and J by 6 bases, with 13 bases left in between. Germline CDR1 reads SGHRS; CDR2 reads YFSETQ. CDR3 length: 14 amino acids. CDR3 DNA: TGCGCCAGCAGCTCCAACAGGGCCGGCAATGAGCAGTTCTTC. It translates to CASSSNRAGNEQFF.

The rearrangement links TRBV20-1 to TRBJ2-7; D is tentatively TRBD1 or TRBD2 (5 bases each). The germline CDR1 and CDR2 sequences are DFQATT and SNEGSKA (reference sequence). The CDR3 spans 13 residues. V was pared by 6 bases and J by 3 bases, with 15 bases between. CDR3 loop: CSANHGTYYEQYF. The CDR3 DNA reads TGCAGTGCCAACCACGGGACCTACTACGAGCAGTACTTC.

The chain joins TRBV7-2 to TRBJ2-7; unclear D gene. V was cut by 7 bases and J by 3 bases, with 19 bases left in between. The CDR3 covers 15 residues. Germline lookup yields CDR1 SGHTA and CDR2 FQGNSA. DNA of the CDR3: TGTGCCAGCACTCAAGCCCCAGGCGAGATCTACGAGCAGTACTTC. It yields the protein CASTQAPGEIYEQYF. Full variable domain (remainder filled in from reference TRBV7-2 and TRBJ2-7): GAGVSQSPSNKVTEKGKDVELRCDPISGHTALYWYRQSLGQGLEFLIYFQGNSAPDKSGLPSDRFSAERTGGSVSTLTIQRTQQEDSAVYLCASTQAPGEIYEQYFGPGTRLTVT.

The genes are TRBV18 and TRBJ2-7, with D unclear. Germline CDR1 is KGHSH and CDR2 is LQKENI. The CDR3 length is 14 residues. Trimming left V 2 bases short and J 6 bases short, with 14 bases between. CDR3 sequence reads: CASSPWRPPGEQYF. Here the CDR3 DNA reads TGTGCCAGCTCACCATGGAGACCACCTGGCGAGCAGTACTTC.

This CDR3 is CASSVRDRTYEQYF. CDR3 sequence (DNA): TGTGCCAGCAGTGTCCGGGACAGGACCTACGAGCAGTACTTC. The gene calls are TRBV6-1 and TRBJ2-7; 8 bases are a match to TRBD1. In germline, CDR1 is MNHNS, CDR2 SASEGT. J was trimmed by 2 bases and V by 4 bases; bases with no gene match: 4. The CDR3 is 14 amino acids.

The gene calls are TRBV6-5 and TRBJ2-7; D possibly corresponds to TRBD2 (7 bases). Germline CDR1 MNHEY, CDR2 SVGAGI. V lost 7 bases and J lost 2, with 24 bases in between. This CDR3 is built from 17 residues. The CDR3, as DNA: TGTGCCAGCAAGGTAGGGGGGGCTCCGCTCAGTCCCTACGAGCAGTACTTC. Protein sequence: CASKVGGAPLSPYEQYF.

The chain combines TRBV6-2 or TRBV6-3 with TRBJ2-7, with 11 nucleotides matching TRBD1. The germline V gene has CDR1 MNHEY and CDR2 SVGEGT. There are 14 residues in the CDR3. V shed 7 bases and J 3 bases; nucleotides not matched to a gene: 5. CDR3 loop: CASKAGTGGYEQYF. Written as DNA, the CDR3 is TGTGCCAGCAAAGCCGGGACAGGGGGCTACGAGCAGTACTTC.

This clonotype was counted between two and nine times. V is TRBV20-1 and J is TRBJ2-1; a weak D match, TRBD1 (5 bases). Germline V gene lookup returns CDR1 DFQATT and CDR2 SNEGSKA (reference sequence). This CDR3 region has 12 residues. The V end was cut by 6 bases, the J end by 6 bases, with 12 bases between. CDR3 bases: TGCAGTGCCAAGGGGCTCCGCAATGAGCAGTTCTTC. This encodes CSAKGLRNEQFF.

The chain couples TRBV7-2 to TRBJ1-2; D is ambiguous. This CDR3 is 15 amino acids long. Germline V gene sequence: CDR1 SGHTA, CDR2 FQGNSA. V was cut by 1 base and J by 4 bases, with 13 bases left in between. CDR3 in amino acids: CASSLVFADPYGYTF. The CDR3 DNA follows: TGTGCCAGCAGCTTAGTTTTTGCAGATCCCTATGGCTACACCTTC. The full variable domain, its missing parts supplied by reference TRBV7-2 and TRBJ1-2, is GAGVSQSPSNKVTEKGKDVELRCDPISGHTALYWYRQSLGQGLEFLIYFQGNSAPDKSGLPSDRFSAERTGGSVSTLTIQRTQQEDSAVYLCASSLVFADPYGYTFGSGTRLTVV.

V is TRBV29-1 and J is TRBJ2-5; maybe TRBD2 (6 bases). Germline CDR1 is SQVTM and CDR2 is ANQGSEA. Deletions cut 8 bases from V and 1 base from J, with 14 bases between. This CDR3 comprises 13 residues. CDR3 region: CSIMDGGQETQYF. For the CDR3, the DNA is TGCAGCATCATGGACGGGGGCCAAGAGACCCAGTACTTC.

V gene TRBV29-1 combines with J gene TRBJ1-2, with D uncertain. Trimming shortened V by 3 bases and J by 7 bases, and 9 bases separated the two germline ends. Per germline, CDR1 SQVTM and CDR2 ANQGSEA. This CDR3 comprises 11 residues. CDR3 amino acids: CSVDKGGGYTF. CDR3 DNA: TGCAGCGTTGACAAGGGAGGTGGCTACACCTTC.

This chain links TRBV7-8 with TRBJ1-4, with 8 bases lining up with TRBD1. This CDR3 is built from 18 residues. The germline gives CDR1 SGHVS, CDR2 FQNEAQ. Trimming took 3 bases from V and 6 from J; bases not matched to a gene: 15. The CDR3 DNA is TGTGCCAGCAGCTTTCTTTCCGGACAGGGTCACGGAGATGAAAAACTGTTTTTT. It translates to CASSFLSGQGHGDEKLFF.

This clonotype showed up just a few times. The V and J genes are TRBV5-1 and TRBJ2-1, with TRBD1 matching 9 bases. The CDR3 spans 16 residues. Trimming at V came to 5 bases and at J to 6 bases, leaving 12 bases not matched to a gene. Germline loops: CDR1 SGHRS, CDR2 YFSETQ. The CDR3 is CASRIQGASLGNEQFF. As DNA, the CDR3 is TGCGCCAGCAGGATACAGGGGGCGAGCTTGGGCAATGAGCAGTTCTTC.

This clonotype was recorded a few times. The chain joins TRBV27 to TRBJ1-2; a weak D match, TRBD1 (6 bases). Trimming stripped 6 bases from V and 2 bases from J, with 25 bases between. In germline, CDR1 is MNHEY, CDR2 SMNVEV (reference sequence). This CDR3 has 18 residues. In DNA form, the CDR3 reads TGTGCCAGCAGGCGGAAAGGGGGGGGGGCGGGCGAGAACTATGGCTACACCTTC. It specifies CASRRKGGGAGENYGYTF.

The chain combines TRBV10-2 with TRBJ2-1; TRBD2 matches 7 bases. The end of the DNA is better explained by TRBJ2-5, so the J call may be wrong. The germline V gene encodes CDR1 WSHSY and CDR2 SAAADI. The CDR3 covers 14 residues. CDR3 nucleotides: TGCGCCAGCGGAGCTAGCGGATCGCGGGAGACCCAGTACTTC. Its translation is CASGASGSRETQYF.

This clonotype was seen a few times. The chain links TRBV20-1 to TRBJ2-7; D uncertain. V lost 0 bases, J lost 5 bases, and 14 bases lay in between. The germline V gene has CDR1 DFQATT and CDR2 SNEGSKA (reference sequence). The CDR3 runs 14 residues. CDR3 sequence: CSARDQAGPNEQYF. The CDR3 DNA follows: TGCAGTGCTAGAGATCAGGCAGGTCCGAACGAGCAGTACTTC.

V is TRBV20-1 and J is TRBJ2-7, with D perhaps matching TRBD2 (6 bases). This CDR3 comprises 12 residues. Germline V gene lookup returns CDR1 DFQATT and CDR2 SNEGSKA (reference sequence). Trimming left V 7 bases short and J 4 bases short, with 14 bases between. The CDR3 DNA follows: TGCAGTGTTACCGGGGGTAGTTACGAGCAGTACTTC. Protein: CSVTGGSYEQYF.

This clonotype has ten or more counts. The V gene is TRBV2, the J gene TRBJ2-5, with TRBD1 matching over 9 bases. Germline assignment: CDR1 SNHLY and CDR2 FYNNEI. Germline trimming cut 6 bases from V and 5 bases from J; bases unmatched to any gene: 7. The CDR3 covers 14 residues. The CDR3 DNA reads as TGTGCCAGCAGCCGACAGGGGGGGACGGAGACCCAGTACTTC. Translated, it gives CASSRQGGTETQYF.

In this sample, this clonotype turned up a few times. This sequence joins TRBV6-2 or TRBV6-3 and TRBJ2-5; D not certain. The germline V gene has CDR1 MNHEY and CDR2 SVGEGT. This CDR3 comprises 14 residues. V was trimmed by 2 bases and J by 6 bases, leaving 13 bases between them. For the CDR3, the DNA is TGTGCCAGCAGTTACCTCAGGACCCCGAAGACCCAGTACTTC. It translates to CASSYLRTPKTQYF.

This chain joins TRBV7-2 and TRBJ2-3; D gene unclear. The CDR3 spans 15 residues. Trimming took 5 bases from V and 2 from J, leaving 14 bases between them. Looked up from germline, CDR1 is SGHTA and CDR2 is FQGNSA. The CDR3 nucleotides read TGTGCCAGCAGCCCCCAAGGCCTAAACACAGATACGCAGTATTTT. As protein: CASSPQGLNTDTQYF.

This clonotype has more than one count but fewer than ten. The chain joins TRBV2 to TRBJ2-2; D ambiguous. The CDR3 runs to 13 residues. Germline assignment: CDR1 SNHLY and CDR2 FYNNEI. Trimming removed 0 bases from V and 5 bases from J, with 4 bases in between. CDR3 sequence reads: CASSEAETGELFF. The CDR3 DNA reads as TGTGCCAGCAGTGAAGCTGAAACCGGGGAGCTGTTTTTT.

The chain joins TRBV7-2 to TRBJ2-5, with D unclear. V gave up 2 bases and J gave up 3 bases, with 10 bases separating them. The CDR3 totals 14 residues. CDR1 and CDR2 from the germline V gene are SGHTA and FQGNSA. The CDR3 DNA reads TGTGCCAGCAGCTTAACCGGTATTAAAGAGACCCAGTACTTC. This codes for CASSLTGIKETQYF.

The CDR3 bases are TGCGCCAGCAGCTCGGCGCCAGCGGGGGGCGGCACAGATACGCAGTATTTT. It yields the protein CASSSAPAGGGTDTQYF. This chain links TRBV5-1 with TRBJ2-3, with TRBD2 matching over 9 bases. V dropped 3 bases and J dropped 1; count of bases not matched to a gene: 9. The CDR3 length is 17 residues. Germline V gene lookup returns CDR1 SGHRS and CDR2 YFSETQ.

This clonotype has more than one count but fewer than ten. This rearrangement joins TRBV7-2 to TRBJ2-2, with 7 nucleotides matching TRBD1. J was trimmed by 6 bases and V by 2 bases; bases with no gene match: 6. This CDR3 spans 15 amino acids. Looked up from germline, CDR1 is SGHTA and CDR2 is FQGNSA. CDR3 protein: CASSLTGVRAGELFF. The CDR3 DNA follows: TGTGCCAGCAGCTTAACAGGGGTCCGCGCCGGGGAGCTGTTTTTT.

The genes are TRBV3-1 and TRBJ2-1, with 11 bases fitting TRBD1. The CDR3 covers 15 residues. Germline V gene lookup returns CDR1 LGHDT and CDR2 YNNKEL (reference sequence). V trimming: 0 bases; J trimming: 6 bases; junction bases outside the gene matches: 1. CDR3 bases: TGTGCCAGCAGCCAAGAAGGGACAGGGGGCAATGAGCAGTTCTTC. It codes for CASSQEGTGGNEQFF.

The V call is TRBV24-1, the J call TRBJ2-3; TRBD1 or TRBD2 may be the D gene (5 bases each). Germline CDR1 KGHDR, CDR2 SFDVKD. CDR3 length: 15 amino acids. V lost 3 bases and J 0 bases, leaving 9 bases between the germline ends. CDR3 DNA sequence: TGTGCCACCAGTGATCCGGGACCGAGCACAGATACGCAGTATTTT. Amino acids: CATSDPGPSTDTQYF.

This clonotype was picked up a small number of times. The CDR3 reads CASSLTGVRSYGYTF. The CDR3 DNA reads as TGTGCCAGCAGCTTAACCGGGGTGAGGAGCTATGGCTACACCTTC. This chain joins TRBV7-2 and TRBJ1-2; no firm D call. Germline V gives CDR1 SGHTA, CDR2 FQGNSA. The CDR3 consists of 15 residues. The V and J ends lost 2 bases and 4 bases respectively, with 14 bases between them.

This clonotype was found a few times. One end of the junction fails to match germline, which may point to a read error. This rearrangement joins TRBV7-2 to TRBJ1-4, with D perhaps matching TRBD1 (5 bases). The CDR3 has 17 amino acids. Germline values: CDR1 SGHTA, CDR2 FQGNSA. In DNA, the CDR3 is TGTGCCAGCAGCATAGCTCCCCCAGGGTCCACTAATGAAAAACTGTTTTTT. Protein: CASSIAPPGSTNEKLFF.